The 21 T cell receptor beta chains presented below share a single source sample, sequenced in a study of blood T cell repertoires in COVID-19. The table came from immunoSEQ multiplex PCR; TCRdb's copy has only in-frame clones and leaves some out. The sample records approximately 200,000 clones, 82% being singletons. The sample comprised PBMCs or T cells enriched from blood (not recorded which). These receptors all stem from a man between 35 and 55 years old who had recovered from COVID-19.

The chain combines TRBV4-2 with TRBJ1-2; a possible D gene is TRBD1 (5 bases). This CDR3 region has 14 residues. V lost 1 base and J 4 bases, leaving 10 bases between the germline ends. Germline CDR1 LGHNA, CDR2 YNFKEQ. The DNA for the CDR3 is TGTGCCAGCAGCCAAGCCCCTCAGGGCTATGGCTACACCTTC. Encoded protein: CASSQAPQGYGYTF.

This chain joins TRBV28 and TRBJ2-2; no reliable D call. Germline values: CDR1 MDHEN, CDR2 SYDVKM. This CDR3 spans 13 amino acids. The CDR3 DNA reads as TGTGCTCTTCTGAGCAAGAACACCGGGGAGCTGTTTTTT. Amino acid sequence: CALLSKNTGELFF.

The rearrangement uses TRBV7-9 and TRBJ2-3, with TRBD2 identical over 12 bases. Trimming cost V 5 bases and J 1 base; bases outside gene matches: 7. The CDR3 contains 17 residues. Per the germline V gene, CDR1 is SEHNR and CDR2 is FQNEAQ (reference sequence). CDR3 bases: TGTGCCAGCAGCCAACTAGCGGGAGGCCGGGGCACAGATACGCAGTATTTT. Protein sequence: CASSQLAGGRGTDTQYF.

The gene calls are TRBV3-1 (or the pseudogene TRBV3-2) and TRBJ1-1; the D gene is possibly TRBD1 (6 bases). V lost 4 bases and J 6 bases, leaving 12 bases between the germline ends. Germline CDR1 reads LGHDT; CDR2 reads YNNKEL (reference sequence). This CDR3 region has 13 residues. The CDR3 is CASSPLQGAEAFF. CDR3 coding DNA: TGTGCCAGCAGCCCGTTACAGGGCGCTGAAGCTTTCTTT.

This chain uses TRBV30 with TRBJ1-6; the D gene is possibly TRBD1 (5 bases). Deletions cut 3 bases from V and 7 bases from J, with 13 bases between. The CDR3 is 14 amino acids. Germline V CDR1 and CDR2: GTSNPN, SVGIG (reference sequence). CDR3 DNA: TGTGCCTGGAGGGGTGACAGCCCCAATTCACCCCTCCACTTT. Protein sequence: CAWRGDSPNSPLHF.

The J gene is TRBJ1-3, the V gene TRBV2; TRBD1 matches at 7 bases. The CDR3 totals 13 residues. The J segment lost 3 bases and the V segment lost 8 bases, leaving 4 bases of the junction unmatched. CDR1 SNHLY and CDR2 FYNNEI come from the germline V gene. In DNA, the CDR3 is TGTGCCAGCTTGACAGGGAGTGGAAACACCATATATTTT. It encodes CASLTGSGNTIYF.

The chain combines TRBV19 with TRBJ1-1; 7 bases line up with TRBD1. Germline V gene data show CDR1 as LNHDA and CDR2 as SQIVND (reference sequence). Trimming cost V 7 bases and J 3 bases; bases outside gene matches: 17. The CDR3 is 17 amino acids. CDR3 region: CASIQGGGVVQYTEAFF. The CDR3 DNA is TGTGCCAGTATCCAAGGGGGCGGGGTAGTACAATACACTGAAGCTTTCTTT.

The chain uses TRBV5-1 and TRBJ2-5, with 9 bases fitting TRBD1. CDR1 and CDR2 from the germline V gene are SGHRS and YFSETQ. Trimming at V came to 3 bases and at J to 0 bases, leaving 3 bases not matched to a gene. There are 15 residues in the CDR3. CDR3 bases: TGCGCCAGCAGCTACGGACAGGGGAACCAAGAGACCCAGTACTTC. Translation gives CASSYGQGNQETQYF. Full variable domain (remainder filled in from reference TRBV5-1 and TRBJ2-5): KAGVTQTPRYLIKTRGQQVTLSCSPISGHRSVSWYQQTPGQGLQFLFEYFSETQRNKGNFPGRFSGRQFSNSRSEMNVSTLELGDSALYLCASSYGQGNQETQYFGPGTRLLVL.

This clone was recorded only once. The chain carries TRBV4-3 and TRBJ2-1, with D perhaps matching TRBD2 (6 bases). Germline assignment: CDR1 LGHNA and CDR2 YSLEER. Trimming stripped 4 bases from V and 2 bases from J, with 6 bases between. CDR3 size: 13 residues. The CDR3 sequence is CASSRTTYNEQFF. CDR3 sequence (DNA): TGCGCCAGCAGCCGGACTACCTACAATGAGCAGTTCTTC.

CDR3 nucleotides: TGTGCCAGTAGTACCCGACAGGGGGCAGACGGCTACACCTTC. It translates to CASSTRQGADGYTF. The chain joins TRBV19 to TRBJ1-2; 10 nucleotides match TRBD1. CDR3 length equals 14 residues. Germline CDR1 and CDR2: LNHDA and SQIVND (reference sequence). V shed 4 bases and J 8 bases; nucleotides not matched to a gene: 7.

A few counts support this clone. This chain links TRBV7-3 with TRBJ1-2; 9 bases fit TRBD1. Germline-derived CDR1 and CDR2 are SGHTA and FQGTGA. The CDR3 consists of 16 residues. V lost 2 bases, J lost 3 bases, and 7 bases stayed unmatched. The CDR3 region has the DNA TGTGCCAGCAGCTTATTAGGACAGGGGAGTGACTATGGCTACACCTTC. Amino acids: CASSLLGQGSDYGYTF.

The rearrangement uses TRBV18 and TRBJ2-5; weak D call: TRBD2 (5 bases). The CDR3 has 15 residues. V gave up 0 bases and J gave up 1 base, with 9 bases separating them. Germline V CDR1 and CDR2: KGHSH, LQKENI. CDR3: CASSPPGSLQETQYF. CDR3 sequence (DNA): TGTGCCAGCTCACCACCGGGGAGTCTCCAAGAGACCCAGTACTTC.

J is TRBJ2-3 and V is TRBV19; the D is unclear. This CDR3 region has 14 residues. The germline CDR1 and CDR2 sequences are LNHDA and SQIVND (reference sequence). The V gene lost 4 bases and the J gene lost 2 bases, with 10 bases spanning the gap. CDR3 amino acids: CASSKLGTTDTQYF. DNA of the CDR3: TGTGCCAGTAGTAAGCTGGGCACCACAGATACGCAGTATTTT.

This chain uses TRBV5-6 with TRBJ1-2; possibly TRBD1 for D (5 bases). V lost 2 bases to trimming and J lost 4 bases, with 15 bases between them. In germline, CDR1 is SGHDT, CDR2 YYEEEE. CDR3 size: 15 residues. The CDR3 DNA reads TGTGCCAGCAGCTTAATACGGATGGGGGGCTATGGCTACACCTTC. As protein: CASSLIRMGGYGYTF.

V usage is TRBV24-1 and J usage is TRBJ1-4; TRBD1 aligns across 7 bases. The length of the CDR3 is 14 residues. V shed 3 bases, J shed 12 bases, and the junction held 9 bases outside the gene matches. CDR1 and CDR2 (germline): KGHDR, SFDVKD. The CDR3 DNA is TGTGCCACCAGTGATCAGTCCCGACAGGGCGAACTGTTTTTT. It encodes CATSDQSRQGELFF.

The chain has TRBV18 and TRBJ1-4, with D maybe TRBD1 (5 bases). The CDR3 has 16 residues. Germline loops: CDR1 KGHSH, CDR2 LQKENI. The V end was cut by 3 bases, the J end by 6 bases, with 17 bases between. The CDR3 DNA is TGTGCCAGCTCACCGGGCCTAACATCGGGGGATGAAAAACTGTTTTTT. Amino acids: CASSPGLTSGDEKLFF.

The J gene is TRBJ1-1, the V gene TRBV28; D remains ambiguous. This CDR3 is 13 amino acids long. CDR1 MDHEN and CDR2 SYDVKM come from the germline V gene. V lost 4 bases and J lost 1, with 7 bases in between. CDR3 sequence (DNA): TGTGCCAGCAGTTCCCCGGGGAACACTGAAGCTTTCTTT. Its protein product is CASSSPGNTEAFF.

The chain is built from TRBV21-1 and TRBJ2-2; no check of the table's D call, TRBD2, against the DNA was made. TRBV21-1 is a known pseudogene. This CDR3 is 20 amino acids long. CDR3 protein: CASSKALYRLGGVNTGELFF. As DNA, the CDR3 is TGTGCCAGCAGCAAAGCGCTTTACCGTTTAGGGGGGGTTAACACCGGGGAGCTGTTTTTT.

The chain couples TRBV3-1 (or the pseudogene TRBV3-2) to TRBJ2-3, with 12 nucleotides matching TRBD2. Germline V gene sequence: CDR1 LGHDT, CDR2 YNNKEL (reference sequence). V was clipped by 4 bases and J by 5 bases; unmatched bases: 7. The CDR3 covers 16 residues. The DNA for the CDR3 is TGTGCCAGCAGCCCCTCACTAGCGGGAGGCGGAGATACGCAGTATTTT. Amino acid sequence: CASSPSLAGGGDTQYF.

CDR3 loop: CASSITPTEAFF. CDR3 nucleotide sequence: TGTGCCAGTAGTATTACCCCGACAGAAGCTTTCTTT. The gene calls are TRBV19 and TRBJ1-1; D is unresolved. From germline, CDR1 is LNHDA and CDR2 SQIVND (reference sequence). V lost 3 bases and J lost 8, with 10 bases in between. The CDR3 runs to 12 residues.

CDR3 sequence: CATNPGLASEQYV. CDR3 in DNA: TGTGCCACCAACCCGGGACTAGCGTCCGAGCAGTACGTC. The rearrangement links TRBV2 to TRBJ2-7; 10 nucleotides line up with TRBD2. Germline CDR1 and CDR2: SNHLY and FYNNEI. V shed 10 bases, J shed 6 bases, and the junction held 9 bases outside the gene matches. This CDR3 is built from 13 residues.